The subject of this entry is one T cell receptor beta chain. These data come from a study of blood T cell repertoires in COVID-19. Study-wide background: Donors in the United States, Italy and Spain gave samples during acute or convalescent COVID-19. PBMCs, B-cell-depleted T cells, or T cells provided the cDNA or gDNA that made up the material.

In the original processing: By means of reference gene primer amplification, nucleated cell counts were estimated. Generated by immunoSEQ multiplex PCR, the TCRdb table keeps only in-frame clones and is missing some. Clonal size and the V and J genes are those of that table, whereas D and trimming came from the DNA. There are 110,000 or so clones in the sample; around 89% occur only once, and 15% to 20% lies in the top ten. The clonotype comes from a human donor with acute or convalescent COVID-19. The donor label of this sample is uncertain. Sequencing was carried out using peripheral blood.

The CDR3 nucleotides are TGTGCCAGCAGTCGGGGATCAGGGGCAGGAAACACCATATATTTT. This translates into CASSRGSGAGNTIYF. The chain has TRBV6-5 and TRBJ1-3, with TRBD1 as a possible D gene (6 bases). Trimming cost V 5 bases and J 4 bases, with 15 bases left between them. The germline gives CDR1 MNHEY, CDR2 SVGAGI. The CDR3 spans 15 residues.